This TCR beta chain stems from a study of T cell clones after liver transplantation. In the study overall: Samples came from ITN030ST, which attempted immunosuppression withdrawal within 2 years of liver transplantation. Apart from a few HCV-positive recipients, transplants were for non-autoimmune, non-viral reasons.

The CDR3 spans 15 residues. V was cut by 4 bases and J by 11 bases, with 19 bases left in between. Overall study results and limits: Post-transplant time points were not standardized, so conclusions are preliminary. Circulating graft-donor-reactive CD4 TCRbeta sequences fell significantly post-transplant in most of the 8 subjects.

Measured with immunoSEQ multiplex PCR; TCRdb has only the in-frame clones, and not every one. The sample has tens of thousands of clones, 60% to 80% seen once. To note about this clone: Its antigen is as yet unknown.

The chain carries TRBV5-7 and TRBJ1-6; D unclear. TRBV5-7 is an open reading frame, and its role is uncertain. The clonotype originates from a human patient who received a liver transplant. Some T cells may be supplied by the graft donor. Material: CD4+ T cells from blood, obtained at the 22-month timepoint. The CDR3 sequence is CASSNSGRGITPLHF. DNA for the CDR3: TGTGCCAGCAGCAACTCCGGGCGTGGGATCACACCCCTCCACTTT.